This passage covers 9 T cell receptor beta chains from one sample sequenced in a study of CD4+ T cells in melanoma. Method: immunoSEQ multiplex PCR; TCRdb's copy keeps in-frame clones and lacks some. The sample gives about 140,000 clones, around 90% of which show up once; about 1.6% is in the top ten. The receptors here all came from a human donor with melanoma.

The sample holds one count of this clone. The rearrangement uses TRBV5-4 and TRBJ2-1; 11 nucleotides agree with TRBD2. The germline V gene has CDR1 SGHNT and CDR2 YYREEE (reference sequence). The CDR3 has 15 residues. V dropped 3 bases and J dropped 4; count of bases not matched to a gene: 3. The CDR3 region has the DNA TGTGCCAGCAGCTATCCTAGCGGGGGGTACAATGAGCAGTTCTTC. Translating gives CASSYPSGGYNEQFF.

The chain links TRBV10-2 to TRBJ1-2; perhaps TRBD1 as D (6 bases). Germline CDR1 WSHSY, CDR2 SAAADI. The CDR3 length is 20 residues. V was trimmed by 0 bases and J by 2 bases, leaving 25 bases between them. The CDR3 DNA is TGCGCCAGCAGTGAGTCGAGAGGGGGGGCCAGGGTGTTACAGAACTATGGCTACACCTTC. As protein: CASSESRGGARVLQNYGYTF.

This rearrangement joins TRBV7-8 to TRBJ2-1; D is perhaps TRBD1 (6 bases). The CDR3 sequence is 17 residues long. Germline values: CDR1 SGHVS, CDR2 FQNEAQ. V was pared by 5 bases and J by 5 bases, with 22 bases between. CDR3 nucleotides: TGTGCCAGCAGCCGCTTGGAAGGGGGTAGATCAAACAATGAGCAGTTCTTC. The encoded protein is CASSRLEGGRSNNEQFF.

CDR3 region: CASSPSPGTGVQYF. CDR3 in DNA: TGTGCCAGCAGTCCCAGCCCCGGGACAGGGGTGCAGTACTTC. V and J are TRBV6-5 and TRBJ2-7; 10 nucleotides agree with TRBD1. The CDR3 extends over 14 amino acids. Germline CDR1 is MNHEY and CDR2 is SVGAGI. V lost 5 bases and J lost 9; bases outside the gene matches: 10.

This chain links TRBV6-5 with TRBJ2-7, with D possibly TRBD1 on 7 matching bases. Trimming left V 7 bases short and J 2 bases short, with 15 bases between. Germline loops: CDR1 MNHEY, CDR2 SVGAGI. This CDR3 spans 14 amino acids. CDR3 sequence (DNA): TGTGCCAGCAAATATCTCAGGGGGGCCTACGAGCAGTACTTC. It translates to CASKYLRGAYEQYF.

This chain joins TRBV7-3 and TRBJ2-1; a possible D gene is TRBD2 (6 bases). CDR1 and CDR2 (germline): SGHTA, FQGTGA. Trimming cost V 5 bases and J 12 bases, with 23 bases left between them. The CDR3 loop spans 15 amino acids. Here the CDR3 DNA reads TGTGCCAGCAGCGACGACGGCGGGGCCCGGGGTGGGCAGTTCTTC. Translating it yields CASSDDGGARGGQFF.

This chain uses TRBV19 with TRBJ1-4, with TRBD1 matching 8 bases. Germline V gene sequence: CDR1 LNHDA, CDR2 SQIVND (reference sequence). J gave up 5 bases and V 6 bases, and 2 bases lay outside the gene matches. The length of the CDR3 is 13 residues. The DNA for the CDR3 is TGTGCCAGTAGAACAGGGGGAAATGAAAAACTGTTTTTT. It yields the protein CASRTGGNEKLFF. The full variable domain, completed using reference TRBV19 and TRBJ1-4, is DGGITQSPKYLFRKEGQNVTLSCEQNLNHDAMYWYRQDPGQGLRLIYYSQIVNDFQKGDIAEGYSVSREKKESFPLTVTSAQKNPTAFYLCASRTGGNEKLFFGSGTQLSVL.

The chain recombines TRBV7-8 with TRBJ1-2, with 9 bases matching TRBD1. Trimming took 5 bases from V and 6 from J; bases not matched to a gene: 13. The CDR3 runs to 16 residues. Germline values: CDR1 SGHVS, CDR2 FQNEAQ. The CDR3 here is CASSRDRAATEDGYTF. For the CDR3, the DNA is TGTGCCAGCAGCCGGGACAGGGCTGCGACGGAGGATGGCTACACCTTC.

This chain links TRBV27 with TRBJ2-5; D unclear. Germline V gene data show CDR1 as MNHEY and CDR2 as SMNVEV (reference sequence). V was cut by 3 bases and J by 4 bases, with 18 bases left in between. This CDR3 is 16 amino acids long. CDR3 amino acids: CASSFLGQNGRETQYF. For the CDR3, the DNA is TGTGCCAGCAGTTTCCTGGGTCAAAACGGCAGAGAGACCCAGTACTTC.